Below are 13 T cell receptor beta chains sequenced from a single sample in a study of shared clonotypes between healthy human individuals. The assay was immunoSEQ multiplex PCR, and TCRdb's table has in-frame clones only and misses some. The data hold roughly 480,000 clones, with 79% observed a single time. The sequenced sample consisted of PBMCs. The origin of the receptors is a woman between 35 and 50 years old in good health. Some clones in this sample may be carry-over from other donors' samples.

The chain employs TRBV9 and TRBJ1-3; a weak D match, TRBD1 (5 bases). CDR1 is SGDLS, CDR2 YYNGEE, per germline. The V end lost 3 bases, the J end lost 2 bases, and 15 bases lay between the germline ends. This CDR3 is built from 16 residues. The DNA for the CDR3 is TGTGCCAGCAGCGCCCAGGACAAAATGACTGGAAACACCATATATTTT. Translation gives CASSAQDKMTGNTIYF.

The chain is built from TRBV5-1 and TRBJ2-7; D is uncertain. The CDR3 totals 13 residues. V lost 3 bases, J lost 3 bases, and 10 bases lay in between. Germline V CDR1 and CDR2: SGHRS, YFSETQ. The CDR3 DNA reads as TGCGCCAGCAGCTACCCCGGAGTCTACGAGCAGTACTTC. Translating it yields CASSYPGVYEQYF.

This clone was counted between two and nine times. The chain recombines TRBV28 with TRBJ1-1, with D unclear. Trimming took off 5 bases at V and 1 base at J, with 14 bases between the two ends. Germline assignment: CDR1 MDHEN and CDR2 SYDVKM. The CDR3 runs to 15 residues. The CDR3 sequence: CASSPIQVSNTEAFF. CDR3 bases: TGTGCCAGCAGTCCAATCCAGGTTTCGAACACTGAAGCTTTCTTT. Full variable domain (rest looked up from reference TRBV28 and TRBJ1-1): DVKVTQSSRYLVKRTGEKVFLECVQDMDHENMFWYRQDPGLGLRLIYFSYDVKMKEKGDIPEGYSVSREKKERFSLILESASTNQTSMYLCASSPIQVSNTEAFFGQGTRLTVV.

The chain joins TRBV19 to TRBJ1-2, with D hard to call. The germline V and J ends were trimmed by 1 base and 4 bases, with 10 bases remaining between them. This CDR3 comprises 14 residues. CDR1 and CDR2 (germline): LNHDA, SQIVND (reference sequence). CDR3 residues: CASSIGRTTYGYTF. CDR3 coding DNA: TGTGCCAGTAGTATAGGGAGAACTACCTATGGCTACACCTTC.

CDR3 loop: CASSQGQGLIYGYTF. CDR3 in DNA: TGTGCCAGCAGCCAAGGACAGGGGTTGATATATGGCTACACCTTC. The V and J genes are TRBV6-6 and TRBJ1-2, with 9 bases identical to TRBD1. V was pared by 6 bases and J by 5 bases, with 10 bases of the junction left unmatched. Germline CDR1 and CDR2: MNHNY and SVGAGI (reference sequence). The CDR3 has 15 residues.

V gene TRBV7-2 combines with J gene TRBJ2-3, with 7 bases lining up with TRBD1. In germline, CDR1 is SGHTA, CDR2 FQGNSA. The CDR3 sequence is 17 residues long. V was pared by 10 bases and J by 0 bases, with 16 bases of the junction left unmatched. CDR3: CATPSLLGQPSTDTQYF. CDR3 coding DNA: TGTGCCACCCCAAGTCTTCTGGGACAGCCGAGCACAGATACGCAGTATTTT.

V gene TRBV7-8 combines with J gene TRBJ1-1, with D possibly TRBD1 on 5 matching bases. The CDR3 runs to 14 residues. The V gene lost 3 bases and the J gene lost 4 bases, with 12 bases spanning the gap. CDR1 SGHVS and CDR2 FQNEAQ come from the germline V gene. CDR3 in DNA: TGTGCCAGCAGCTTTGGGGACCAGGCCACTGAAGCTTTCTTT. The encoded protein is CASSFGDQATEAFF.

The chain is built from TRBV18 and TRBJ2-4; 10 bases are a match to TRBD2. There are 16 residues in the CDR3. Trimming took 5 bases from V and 8 from J; bases not matched to a gene: 12. From germline, CDR1 is KGHSH and CDR2 LQKENI. CDR3 DNA sequence: TGTGCCAGCTCATCCCAGCGGGAGGGCCTGGAGGACATTCAGTACTTC. The encoded protein is CASSSQREGLEDIQYF.

As for this clone: A read error may explain this, as a much larger clone is one base away. The rearrangement joins TRBV19 to TRBJ2-1; D may be TRBD2 (6 bases). V was clipped by 1 base and J by 4 bases, with 11 bases between them. CDR1 LNHDA and CDR2 SQIVND come from the germline V gene (reference sequence). The CDR3 contains 15 residues. CDR3 bases: TGTGCCAGTAGTATAGGACTAGTGGATTACAATGAGCAGTTCTTC. It specifies CASSIGLVDYNEQFF.

The table lists this clone with a count of one. The chain couples TRBV28 to TRBJ2-2, with unresolved D. Trimming left V 2 bases short and J 5 bases short, with 3 bases between. Germline V gene lookup returns CDR1 MDHEN and CDR2 SYDVKM. The CDR3 covers 12 residues. CDR3 in amino acids: CASSLGTGELFF. The CDR3, as DNA: TGTGCCAGCAGTTTAGGGACCGGGGAGCTGTTTTTT.

This clone was detected many times. The chain has TRBV28 and TRBJ1-5, with D perhaps matching TRBD1 (6 bases). The CDR3 sequence is 15 residues long. Trimming took off 3 bases at V and 5 bases at J, with 14 bases between the two ends. The V gene's germline CDR1 is MDHEN and CDR2 SYDVKM. The CDR3 sequence: CASSFYGGSDQPQHF. As DNA, the CDR3 is TGTGCCAGCAGTTTTTACGGGGGCTCGGATCAGCCCCAGCATTTT.

The chain recombines TRBV4-2 with TRBJ1-2, with TRBD1 identical over 11 bases. J gave up 2 bases and V 0 bases, and 2 bases lay outside the gene matches. Germline CDR1 reads LGHNA; CDR2 reads YNFKEQ. This CDR3 is 16 amino acids long. CDR3 amino acids: CASSQEDRGQNYGYTF. The CDR3 nucleotides read TGTGCCAGCAGCCAAGAGGACAGGGGGCAGAACTATGGCTACACCTTC.

Points on this clone: The likely explanation is a read error, given a far larger clone one base away. V gene TRBV14 combines with J gene TRBJ2-5; 8 bases line up with TRBD1. The end of the DNA fits TRBJ2-7 better, so the J call may be wrong. The CDR3 consists of 15 residues. Looked up from germline, CDR1 is SGHDN and CDR2 is FVKESK. CDR3 nucleotides: TGTGCCAGCAGCCTAGACAGGGGAAGCTACTACGAGCAGTACTTC. This translates into CASSLDRGSYYEQYF.